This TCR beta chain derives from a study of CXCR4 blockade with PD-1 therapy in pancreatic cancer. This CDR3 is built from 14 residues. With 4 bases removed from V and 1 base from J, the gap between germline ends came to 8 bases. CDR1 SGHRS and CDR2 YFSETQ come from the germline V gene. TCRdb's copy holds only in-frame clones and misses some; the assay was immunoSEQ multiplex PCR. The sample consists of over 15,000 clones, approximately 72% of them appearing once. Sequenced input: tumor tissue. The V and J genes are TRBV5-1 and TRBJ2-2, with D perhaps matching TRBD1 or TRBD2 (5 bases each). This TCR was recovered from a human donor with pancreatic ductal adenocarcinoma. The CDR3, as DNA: TGCGCCAGCAGCGGGACGGTGAACACCGGGGAGCTGTTTTTT. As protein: CASSGTVNTGELFF. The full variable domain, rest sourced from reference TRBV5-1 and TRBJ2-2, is KAGVTQTPRYLIKTRGQQVTLSCSPISGHRSVSWYQQTPGQGLQFLFEYFSETQRNKGNFPGRFSGRQFSNSRSEMNVSTLELGDSALYLCASSGTVNTGELFFGEGSRLTVL.